Presented here are 18 T cell receptor beta chains from one specimen sequenced in a study of cytomegalovirus exposure and HLA in healthy donors. PCR employed 60 Vbeta and 13 Jbeta primers. TCRdb's copy holds only in-frame clones and misses some; the assay was immunoSEQ multiplex PCR. The sample includes 130,000 or so clones, about four fifths of them seen just once. Sample: PBMCs. The receptors were gathered from a man aged 18 to 30 in good health and CMV-seronegative.

As regards this clone: The conserved phenylalanine or tryptophan normally closing the CDR3 is absent here, so this likely arose from a read error. The gene calls are TRBV29-1 and TRBJ1-2, with D uncertain. The germline CDR1 and CDR2 sequences are SQVTM and ANQGSEA. The CDR3 is 12 amino acids. The V gene lost 6 bases and the J gene lost 8 bases, with 16 bases spanning the gap. The CDR3 loop reads CSVAEERWGYTL. As DNA, the CDR3 is TGCAGCGTAGCCGAGGAGAGGTGGGGCTACACCCTC.

The chain is built from TRBV5-1 and TRBJ2-7; TRBD2 is a possible D gene (7 bases). CDR3 size: 15 residues. The V and J ends lost 3 bases and 3 bases respectively, with 16 bases between them. Germline CDR1 is SGHRS and CDR2 is YFSETQ. The CDR3 coding sequence is TGCGCCAGCAGCTCTTTCGCGGGGGCCTACTACGAGCAGTACTTC. It specifies CASSSFAGAYYEQYF.

The sample holds one count of this clone. The CDR3 loop is CASSLAGQMNTEAFF. For the CDR3, the DNA is TGTGCCAGCAGCTTAGCGGGACAAATGAACACTGAAGCTTTCTTT. J is TRBJ1-1 and V is TRBV7-2; tentatively, D is TRBD1 (6 bases). Germline V gene sequence: CDR1 SGHTA, CDR2 FQGNSA. There are 15 residues in the CDR3. Trimming stripped 0 bases from V and 0 bases from J, with 8 bases between.

V and J are TRBV27 and TRBJ2-5; D possibly corresponds to TRBD2 (6 bases). The J call is in doubt because the DNA end fits TRBJ2-7 better. This CDR3 has 13 residues. Germline V gene lookup returns CDR1 MNHEY and CDR2 SMNVEV (reference sequence). CDR3 region: CASSLGGSYEQYF. The CDR3 region has the DNA TGTGCCAGCAGTTTAGGAGGGTCCTACGAGCAGTACTTC.

The rearrangement joins TRBV7-8 to TRBJ1-4; D might be TRBD1 (6 bases). Germline values: CDR1 SGHVS, CDR2 FQNEAQ. The V and J ends lost 1 base and 6 bases respectively, with 12 bases between them. The CDR3 is 15 amino acids. The DNA for the CDR3 is TGTGCCAGCAGCTTAGTAGGGCAGGGGTATGAAAAACTGTTTTTT. Protein: CASSLVGQGYEKLFF.

This clone was observed once. The chain couples TRBV9 to TRBJ2-6, with no clear D. Germline loops: CDR1 SGDLS, CDR2 YYNGEE. V dropped 3 bases and J dropped 2 bases, with 9 bases sitting between them. The CDR3 length is 15 residues. This chain's CDR3 is CASSGVETGANVLTF. The DNA for the CDR3 is TGTGCCAGCAGCGGTGTAGAGACTGGGGCCAACGTCCTGACTTTC.

The chain combines TRBV7-9 with TRBJ1-2, with D unclear. With 10 bases removed from V and 1 base from J, the gap between germline ends came to 16 bases. Germline CDR1 SEHNR, CDR2 FQNEAQ (reference sequence). The length of the CDR3 is 14 residues. The CDR3 DNA reads as TGTGCCACGAATCCCCCCGGGAATAACTATGGCTACACCTTC. This gives the protein CATNPPGNNYGYTF.

The V and J genes are TRBV6-5 and TRBJ2-1; a possible D gene is TRBD2 (7 bases). Germline V gives CDR1 MNHEY, CDR2 SVGAGI. This CDR3 is built from 15 residues. V lost 3 bases and J lost 3, with 12 bases in between. The CDR3 coding sequence is TGTGCCAGCAGTTATAGGGGGGGGCTCTACAATGAGCAGTTCTTC. It yields the protein CASSYRGGLYNEQFF.

The chain carries TRBV29-1 and TRBJ1-2; 10 nucleotides match TRBD1. This CDR3 contains 13 residues. Trimming took 4 bases from V and 6 from J; bases not matched to a gene: 5. Germline V CDR1 and CDR2: SQVTM, ANQGSEA. The CDR3 region is CSVANGQGDGYTF. CDR3 DNA sequence: TGCAGCGTTGCCAATGGACAGGGGGATGGCTACACCTTC.

The V and J genes are TRBV10-3 and TRBJ2-1, with 16 bases lining up with TRBD2. Germline V gene sequence: CDR1 ENHRY, CDR2 SYGVKD. The length of the CDR3 is 15 residues. Trimming at V came to 3 bases and at J to 9 bases, leaving 2 bases not matched to a gene. In nucleotides, the CDR3 is TGTGCCATCAGTGACGGGACTAGCGGGGGGGGTGAGCAGTTCTTC. It yields the protein CAISDGTSGGGEQFF.

This clone has a handful of counts. V usage is TRBV7-2 and J usage is TRBJ2-3; 8 bases match TRBD2. Looked up from germline, CDR1 is SGHTA and CDR2 is FQGNSA. The CDR3 extends over 14 amino acids. The junction had 4 bases not matched to a gene; V was cut back by 3 bases and J by 5 bases. Written as DNA, the CDR3 is TGTGCCAGCAGCTTGGGACTAGTGGGAGATACGCAGTATTTT. Its translation: CASSLGLVGDTQYF.

This clone was detected a few times. The V call is TRBV5-1, the J call TRBJ2-3, with 7 nucleotides matching TRBD1. Germline CDR1 and CDR2: SGHRS and YFSETQ. This CDR3 comprises 15 residues. Germline trimming cut 0 bases from V and 7 bases from J; bases unmatched to any gene: 8. The chain's CDR3 is CASSLGDLQGHTQYF. The DNA for the CDR3 is TGCGCCAGCAGCTTGGGGGACCTACAGGGGCATACGCAGTATTTT.

The chain has TRBV15 and TRBJ2-1; D call uncertain. V lost 0 bases, J lost 6 bases, and 9 bases lay in between. Germline V gives CDR1 LNHNV, CDR2 YYDKDF (reference sequence). The CDR3 totals 14 residues. The chain's CDR3 is CATSRDSVINEQFF. CDR3 in DNA: TGTGCCACCAGCAGAGATTCGGTAATCAATGAGCAGTTCTTC.

The V call is TRBV5-6, the J call TRBJ2-5; D perhaps matches TRBD2 (6 bases). Looked up from germline, CDR1 is SGHDT and CDR2 is YYEEEE. The germline V and J ends were trimmed by 7 bases and 4 bases, with 20 bases remaining between them. The CDR3 consists of 15 residues. CDR3 protein: CASFSGGIGGETQYF. As DNA, the CDR3 is TGTGCCAGCTTCAGTGGGGGGATAGGAGGAGAGACCCAGTACTTC. The entire variable domain, with the rest obtained from reference TRBV5-6 and TRBJ2-5, is as follows: DAGVTQSPTHLIKTRGQQVTLRCSPKSGHDTVSWYQQALGQGPQFIFQYYEEEERQRGNFPDRFSGHQFPNYSSELNVNALLLGDSALYLCASFSGGIGGETQYFGPGTRLLVL.

The J gene is TRBJ1-6, the V gene TRBV15; perhaps TRBD1 as D (5 bases). V was pared by 0 bases and J by 10 bases, with 10 bases between. The length of the CDR3 is 14 residues. Germline V gives CDR1 LNHNV, CDR2 YYDKDF (reference sequence). The chain's CDR3 is CATSRDPGGSPLHF. CDR3 coding DNA: TGTGCCACCAGCAGAGATCCGGGGGGATCACCCCTCCACTTT.

The rearrangement uses TRBV5-6 and TRBJ2-1; 10 bases are a match to TRBD1. Germline CDR1 reads SGHDT; CDR2 reads YYEEEE. V lost 0 bases and J lost 5; bases outside the gene matches: 2. This CDR3 is built from 15 residues. The CDR3 loop is CASSLAGQGDNEQFF. The CDR3 DNA follows: TGTGCCAGCAGCTTGGCCGGACAGGGGGACAATGAGCAGTTCTTC.

This clone was observed a few times. The chain couples TRBV7-9 to TRBJ2-7; 9 nucleotides match TRBD1. The CDR3 spans 16 residues. Germline V gives CDR1 SEHNR, CDR2 FQNEAQ (reference sequence). V shed 5 bases and J 2 bases; nucleotides not matched to a gene: 10. The CDR3 DNA follows: TGTGCCAGCAGCAGATCCGGGACAGGGACGGCCTACGAGCAGTACTTC. Translating gives CASSRSGTGTAYEQYF.

The rearrangement joins TRBV7-6 to TRBJ2-5, with D possibly matching TRBD1 (5 bases). Germline CDR1 is SGHVS and CDR2 is FNYEAQ. Trimming left V 1 base short and J 5 bases short, with 8 bases between. This CDR3 contains 13 residues. The CDR3 nucleotides read TGTGCCAGCAGCTTAGGCAGGGCCGAGACCCAGTACTTC. It translates to CASSLGRAETQYF.